Shown below are 21 T cell receptor beta chains from a single sample sequenced in a study of blood T cell repertoires in COVID-19. Sequenced by immunoSEQ multiplex PCR; TCRdb stores in-frame clones only, minus some. This sample has about 37,000 clones, with about 80% found just once. Sequencing was performed on peripheral blood. All receptors derive from a woman aged 70 to 79 with acute or convalescent COVID-19.

The CDR3 loop reads CASGQGINYGYTF. As DNA, the CDR3 is TGTGCCAGCGGGCAGGGAATTAACTATGGCTACACCTTC. The chain joins TRBV28 to TRBJ1-2; tentatively, D is TRBD1 (5 bases). Trimming pared 8 bases from V and 1 base from J, leaving 11 bases between. CDR1 and CDR2 from the germline V gene are MDHEN and SYDVKM. The CDR3 covers 13 residues.

This sequence joins TRBV6-5 and TRBJ1-6; D gene uncertain. This CDR3 is 12 amino acids long. The ends were cut back, 8 bases at V and 9 bases at J, with 11 bases in the middle. Germline V CDR1 and CDR2: MNHEY, SVGAGI. In DNA form, the CDR3 reads TGTGCCAGCCGGCCGGGTTTTTCACCCCTCCACTTT. Translation gives CASRPGFSPLHF.

The rearrangement joins TRBV27 to TRBJ2-5, with TRBD1 identical over 10 bases. This CDR3 is built from 14 residues. The ends lost 6 bases at V and 3 bases at J; junction bases unmatched: 4. CDR1 is MNHEY, CDR2 SMNVEV, per germline (reference sequence). The CDR3 spells CASRTGGVEETQYF. The DNA for the CDR3 is TGTGCCAGCAGGACAGGGGGCGTAGAAGAGACCCAGTACTTC.

The chain joins TRBV5-1 to TRBJ2-3, with 11 nucleotides matching TRBD2. Germline CDR1 is SGHRS and CDR2 is YFSETQ. The junction had 5 bases not matched to a gene; V was cut back by 0 bases and J by 2 bases. This CDR3 contains 17 residues. For the CDR3, the DNA is TGCGCCAGCAGCTTGGGGCGACTAGCGGGGTCCACAGATACGCAGTATTTT. Translated, it gives CASSLGRLAGSTDTQYF.

The rearrangement joins TRBV10-3 to TRBJ2-3, with 7 bases identical to TRBD1. Germline values: CDR1 ENHRY, CDR2 SYGVKD. V gave up 8 bases and J gave up 6 bases; unmatched junction bases: 5. CDR3 length equals 12 residues. CDR3 nucleotides: TGTGCCATCGGGACAGTGGTCGATACGCAGTATTTT. It translates to CAIGTVVDTQYF.

The V call is TRBV6-2 or TRBV6-3, the J call TRBJ1-2, with 8 positions matching TRBD1. The germline gives CDR1 MNHEY, CDR2 SVGEGT. The V gene end was trimmed by 5 bases and the J gene end by 3 bases; junction bases not matched to a gene: 8. This CDR3 contains 15 residues. CDR3 nucleotide sequence: TGTGCCAGCAGTGCCTCAGGGGGCGCCCACTATGGCTACACCTTC. Its protein is CASSASGGAHYGYTF.

Written as DNA, the CDR3 is TGTGCCAGCAGCCTAGCAGGGGCCTCAGGGGGTAGGTTTGTGACCCAGTACTTC. Its translation is CASSLAGASGGRFVTQYF. The V call is TRBV11-3, the J call TRBJ2-5; 7 positions agree with TRBD1. V dropped 5 bases and J dropped 7; count of bases not matched to a gene: 22. The CDR3 sequence is 18 residues long. Germline V gene data show CDR1 as SGHNT and CDR2 as YENEEA.

The V gene is TRBV28, the J gene TRBJ2-3; D gene unclear. Trimming took off 7 bases at V and 1 base at J, with 15 bases between the two ends. CDR1 and CDR2 from the germline V gene are MDHEN and SYDVKM. The CDR3 is 15 amino acids. DNA for the CDR3: TGTGCCAGCATAGATTTGTCCCGTGGCACAGATACGCAGTATTTT. Its protein product is CASIDLSRGTDTQYF.

The chain links TRBV7-2 to TRBJ2-3, with D maybe TRBD2 (7 bases). V lost 4 bases to trimming and J lost 5 bases, with 16 bases between them. CDR3 length: 15 amino acids. Germline CDR1 SGHTA, CDR2 FQGNSA. Written as DNA, the CDR3 is TGTGCCAGCAGCTCGGAGGGGGGGCCAGGAGATACGCAGTATTTT. It specifies CASSSEGGPGDTQYF.

This clone was recorded a few times. Other nucleotide sequences from this sample produce the same CDR3. The gene calls are TRBV10-3 and TRBJ2-1; D might be TRBD2 (7 bases). The CDR3 extends over 14 amino acids. Germline values: CDR1 ENHRY, CDR2 SYGVKD. V shed 7 bases and J shed 0 bases, with 10 bases lying between them. CDR3: CAIKGGSSYNEQFF. Written as DNA, the CDR3 is TGTGCCATCAAGGGGGGGAGCTCCTACAATGAGCAGTTCTTC.

This clone has just a few counts. A junction end diverges from the germline sequence, so it may reflect a read error. The chain is built from TRBV24-1 and TRBJ2-3; D perhaps matches TRBD2 (6 bases). The CDR3 extends over 13 amino acids. Germline assignment: CDR1 KGHDR and CDR2 SFDVKD. CDR3: CAVSGGRQQTQYF. The CDR3 DNA follows: TGCGCGGTTAGCGGCGGCCGACAGCAGACGCAGTATTTT.

The chain is built from TRBV2 and TRBJ1-2, with TRBD1 as a possible D gene (6 bases). There are 13 residues in the CDR3. The V gene's germline CDR1 is SNHLY and CDR2 FYNNEI. The ends were cut back, 6 bases at V and 3 bases at J, with 11 bases in the middle. CDR3 DNA sequence: TGTGCCAGCAGGCGGGAGGGGGACTATGGCTACACCTTC. Amino acids: CASRREGDYGYTF.

The table lists this clone with a count of one. The rearrangement joins TRBV7-2 to TRBJ1-1; D is perhaps TRBD1 (6 bases). This CDR3 has 15 amino acids. Trimming took off 1 base at V and 1 base at J, with 10 bases between the two ends. Germline V gene data show CDR1 as SGHTA and CDR2 as FQGNSA. Here the CDR3 reads CASSLGQATNTEAFF. The CDR3 nucleotides read TGTGCCAGCAGCTTAGGACAGGCCACGAACACTGAAGCTTTCTTT.

V and J are TRBV19 and TRBJ1-2, with D unresolved. V dropped 7 bases and J dropped 7 bases, with 22 bases sitting between them. From germline, CDR1 is LNHDA and CDR2 SQIVND (reference sequence). The CDR3 runs to 15 residues. CDR3 bases: TGTGCCAGTACAAATCTTGCCGGTAGCTTCGGTGGCTACACCTTC. Its protein product is CASTNLAGSFGGYTF. Looking up the rest from reference TRBV19 and TRBJ1-2 gives the full variable domain: DGGITQSPKYLFRKEGQNVTLSCEQNLNHDAMYWYRQDPGQGLRLIYYSQIVNDFQKGDIAEGYSVSREKKESFPLTVTSAQKNPTAFYLCASTNLAGSFGGYTFGSGTRLTVV.

The chain joins TRBV19 to TRBJ2-2; 8 positions agree with TRBD2. The germline V gene has CDR1 LNHDA and CDR2 SQIVND (reference sequence). The CDR3 runs 14 residues. Trimming at V came to 6 bases and at J to 4 bases, leaving 4 bases not matched to a gene. The CDR3 DNA follows: TGTGCCAGTAGCGGGAGGGCGAGCACCGGGGAGCTGTTTTTT. It encodes CASSGRASTGELFF.

This rearrangement joins TRBV18 to TRBJ2-7; D may be TRBD2 (6 bases). V lost 3 bases and J 2 bases, leaving 14 bases between the germline ends. Germline V gene lookup returns CDR1 KGHSH and CDR2 LQKENI. This CDR3 has 15 residues. The CDR3 is CASSPPGLETYEQYF. CDR3 DNA: TGTGCCAGCTCACCTCCGGGACTGGAAACCTACGAGCAGTACTTC.

This chain connects TRBV2 to TRBJ2-1; D perhaps matches TRBD2 (7 bases). Germline V gene data show CDR1 as SNHLY and CDR2 as FYNNEI. The CDR3 extends over 14 amino acids. V lost 6 bases to trimming and J lost 6 bases, with 15 bases between them. The DNA of the CDR3 is TGTGCCAGCAGGACGGGGGGCATAGGCAATGAGCAGTTCTTC. It is translated as CASRTGGIGNEQFF.

This clone was observed once. J is TRBJ2-1 and V is TRBV7-6; D is perhaps TRBD1 (6 bases). CDR1 is SGHVS, CDR2 FNYEAQ, per germline. Between the trimmed V and J ends, which lost 2 bases and 6 bases, there was a span of 11 bases. The CDR3 loop spans 14 amino acids. This CDR3 reads CASSLSTGPNEQFF. The CDR3 nucleotides are TGTGCCAGCAGCTTAAGTACAGGGCCCAATGAGCAGTTCTTC. Supplemented by reference TRBV7-6 and TRBJ2-1, the full variable domain reads GAGVSQSPRYKVTKRGQDVALRCDPISGHVSLYWYRQALGQGPEFLTYFNYEAQQDKSGLPNDRFSAERPEGSISTLTIQRTEQRDSAMYRCASSLSTGPNEQFFGPGTRLTVL.

The chain joins TRBV15 to TRBJ1-5, with 9 bases identical to TRBD1. The CDR3 runs 15 residues. V lost 4 bases, J lost 4 bases, and 5 bases stayed unmatched. The germline CDR1 and CDR2 sequences are LNHNV and YYDKDF (reference sequence). CDR3 loop: CATSTGTGKNQPQHF. The DNA for the CDR3 is TGTGCCACCAGCACGGGGACAGGGAAGAATCAGCCCCAGCATTTT.

This sequence joins TRBV9 and TRBJ2-1; 11 bases are a match to TRBD2. CDR1 is SGDLS and CDR2 is YYNGEE in the germline V gene. The CDR3 sequence is 13 residues long. After removal of 4 bases from V and 13 bases from J, the junction contained 7 bases not matched to a gene. As DNA, the CDR3 is TGTGCCAGCAGCCGCCAGACTAGCGGGGAACAGTTCTTC. Translated, it gives CASSRQTSGEQFF.

The sample holds one count of this clone. V usage is TRBV7-6 and J usage is TRBJ2-2; tentatively, D is TRBD2 (6 bases). The CDR3 runs to 15 residues. Between the trimmed V and J ends, which lost 5 bases and 0 bases, there was a span of 10 bases. Germline V gene sequence: CDR1 SGHVS, CDR2 FNYEAQ. CDR3 sequence: CASSPTGANTGELFF. For the CDR3, the DNA is TGTGCCAGCAGCCCAACGGGAGCGAACACCGGGGAGCTGTTTTTT.